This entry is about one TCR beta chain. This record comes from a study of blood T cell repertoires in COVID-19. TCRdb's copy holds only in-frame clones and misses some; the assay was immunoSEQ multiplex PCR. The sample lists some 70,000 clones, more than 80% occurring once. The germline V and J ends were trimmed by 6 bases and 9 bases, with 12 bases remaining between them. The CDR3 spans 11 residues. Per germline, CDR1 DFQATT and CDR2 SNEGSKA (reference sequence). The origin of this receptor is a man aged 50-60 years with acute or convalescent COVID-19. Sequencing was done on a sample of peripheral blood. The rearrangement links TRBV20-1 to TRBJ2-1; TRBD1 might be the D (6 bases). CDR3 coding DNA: TGCAGTGCCCCAGGGGTAGGTGAGCAGTTCTTC. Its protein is CSAPGVGEQFF.